The sequence of this TCR beta chain was determined in a study of blood T cell repertoires in COVID-19. Study context: Samples came from the United States, Italy and Spain, spanning acute and convalescent COVID-19. Sources were T cells, B-cell-depleted T cells, or PBMCs; the material itself was cDNA or gDNA.

V was pared by 7 bases and J by 1 base, with 11 bases between. CDR3 size: 14 residues. The V gene's germline CDR1 is MDHEN and CDR2 SYDVKM. TCRdb keeps only in-frame clones here, not all; method: immunoSEQ multiplex PCR. The table records 210,000 or so clones, roughly 86% of them present only once. This rearrangement joins TRBV28 to TRBJ1-5, with unresolved D. Sequencing was done on a sample of peripheral blood. The receptor comes from a woman aged 60-75 years with acute or convalescent COVID-19. CDR3 amino acids: CASIAGLSNQPQHF. CDR3 bases: TGTGCCAGCATCGCGGGGTTGAGCAATCAGCCCCAGCATTTT.